What follows are 12 T cell receptor beta chains derived from one specimen sequenced in a study of blood T cell repertoires in COVID-19. Assay: immunoSEQ multiplex PCR; the TCRdb copy retains only in-frame clones and omits some. Of 140,000 to 150,000 clones listed, roughly 88% are singletons. Sequencing used PBMCs or T cells enriched from blood (not recorded which). These receptors all come from a man in his forties or fifties who had recovered from COVID-19.

This chain links TRBV30 with TRBJ2-7; 12 bases agree with TRBD1. Germline V gives CDR1 GTSNPN, CDR2 SVGIG (reference sequence). Unmatched junction bases numbered 6, after V lost 0 bases and J lost 6 bases. The length of the CDR3 is 15 residues. Written as DNA, the CDR3 is TGTGCCTGGAGTGTACGGGACAGGGGGCTCAGCGAGCAGTACTTC. This codes for CAWSVRDRGLSEQYF. Together with reference TRBV30 and TRBJ2-7, the CDR3 gives the full variable domain: SQTIHQWPATLVQPVGSPLSLECTVEGTSNPNLYWYRQAAGRGLQLLFYSVGIGQISSEVPQNLSASRPQDRQFILSSKKLLLSDSGFYLCAWSVRDRGLSEQYFGPGTRLTVT.

The chain recombines TRBV7-2 with TRBJ1-2; perhaps TRBD1 as D (6 bases). In germline, CDR1 is SGHTA, CDR2 FQGNSA. The CDR3 loop spans 15 amino acids. The V gene lost 4 bases and the J gene lost 4 bases, with 16 bases spanning the gap. CDR3 in DNA: TGTGCCAGCAGCTCGCTGGGAGCAGGGGCCTATGGCTACACCTTC. Encoded protein: CASSSLGAGAYGYTF. Looking up the rest from reference TRBV7-2 and TRBJ1-2 gives the full variable domain: GAGVSQSPSNKVTEKGKDVELRCDPISGHTALYWYRQSLGQGLEFLIYFQGNSAPDKSGLPSDRFSAERTGGSVSTLTIQRTQQEDSAVYLCASSSLGAGAYGYTFGSGTRLTVV.

Regarding this clone: Additional DNA sequences in this sample encode the identical CDR3. The rearrangement links TRBV5-1 to TRBJ2-3; tentatively, D is TRBD2 (5 bases). The V end lost 3 bases, the J end lost 1 base, and 12 bases lay between the germline ends. From germline, CDR1 is SGHRS and CDR2 YFSETQ. The CDR3 length is 15 residues. In DNA, the CDR3 is TGCGCCAGCAGCTCCCTAGCTAGGGGCACAGATACGCAGTATTTT. This sequence encodes CASSSLARGTDTQYF.

Comments on this clone: This CDR3 is also generated by other DNA sequences in the sample. CDR3 in amino acids: CASSLGLYNEQFF. The CDR3 region has the DNA TGTGCCAGCAGCTTGGGGCTTTACAATGAGCAGTTCTTC. The chain joins TRBV5-6 to TRBJ2-1, with D unresolved. The germline V gene has CDR1 SGHDT and CDR2 YYEEEE. V was shortened by 0 bases and J by 4 bases, with 5 bases between the two germline ends. The CDR3 totals 13 residues.

The V call is TRBV9, the J call TRBJ2-1; 10 positions match TRBD2. The CDR3 runs to 14 residues. Germline V CDR1 and CDR2: SGDLS, YYNGEE. V shed 3 bases and J 10 bases; nucleotides not matched to a gene: 7. CDR3 in DNA: TGTGCCAGCAGCGCGAGACTAGCGGGTGGGGAGCAGTTCTTC. Amino acids: CASSARLAGGEQFF.

CDR3 coding DNA: TGCAGTGCTAGTGTTGGGTCCTCGGGCACCGGGGAGCTGTTTTTT. It is translated as CSASVGSSGTGELFF. The chain carries TRBV20-1 and TRBJ2-2; D is uncertain. Germline V gene data show CDR1 as DFQATT and CDR2 as SNEGSKA (reference sequence). Trimming left V 3 bases short and J 4 bases short, with 15 bases between. The CDR3 spans 15 residues.

V is TRBV18 and J is TRBJ1-5, with D possibly being TRBD1 (6 bases). Between the trimmed V and J ends, which lost 4 bases and 5 bases, there was a span of 12 bases. CDR1 is KGHSH and CDR2 is LQKENI in the germline V gene. The CDR3 length is 14 residues. The CDR3: CASSQQGKDQPQHF. CDR3 DNA: TGTGCCAGCTCACAACAGGGAAAGGATCAGCCCCAGCATTTT.

J is TRBJ1-6 and V is TRBV27; unclear D gene. Trimming took off 6 bases at V and 4 bases at J, with 10 bases between the two ends. This CDR3 comprises 14 residues. Germline-derived CDR1 and CDR2 are MNHEY and SMNVEV (reference sequence). The CDR3 loop reads CASRPTNYNSPLHF. CDR3 bases: TGTGCCAGCAGGCCGACAAATTATAATTCACCCCTCCACTTT.

This clone was seen more than once but under ten times. The chain combines TRBV9 with TRBJ1-3; D gene uncertain. Per germline, CDR1 SGDLS and CDR2 YYNGEE. Trimming took 0 bases from V and 8 from J, leaving 6 bases between them. CDR3 size: 12 residues. CDR3 nucleotide sequence: TGTGCCAGCAGCGTAGACGGGTACACCATATATTTT. It translates to CASSVDGYTIYF.

This rearrangement joins TRBV2 to TRBJ2-5; D ambiguous. The V end lost 5 bases, the J end lost 5 bases, and 9 bases lay between the germline ends. This CDR3 has 12 amino acids. CDR1 and CDR2 from the germline V gene are SNHLY and FYNNEI. For the CDR3, the DNA is TGTGCCAGCAGTAATAGTTGGGAGACCCAGTACTTC. Protein sequence: CASSNSWETQYF.

The V call is TRBV12-3 or TRBV12-4, the J call TRBJ1-2; D perhaps matches TRBD1 (5 bases). Trimming took off 6 bases at V and 4 bases at J, with 9 bases between the two ends. The CDR3 has 12 amino acids. The CDR3 DNA is TGTGCCAGCAGCCTACAGGTCTATGGCTACACCTTC. The encoded protein is CASSLQVYGYTF.

This rearrangement joins TRBV28 to TRBJ1-1; D call uncertain. Trimming left V 6 bases short and J 4 bases short, with 15 bases between. Germline loops: CDR1 MDHEN, CDR2 SYDVKM. This CDR3 is 14 amino acids long. The CDR3 nucleotides are TGTGCCAGCAGGCCATTTATTGGCAGCACTGAAGCTTTCTTT. Its protein is CASRPFIGSTEAFF.